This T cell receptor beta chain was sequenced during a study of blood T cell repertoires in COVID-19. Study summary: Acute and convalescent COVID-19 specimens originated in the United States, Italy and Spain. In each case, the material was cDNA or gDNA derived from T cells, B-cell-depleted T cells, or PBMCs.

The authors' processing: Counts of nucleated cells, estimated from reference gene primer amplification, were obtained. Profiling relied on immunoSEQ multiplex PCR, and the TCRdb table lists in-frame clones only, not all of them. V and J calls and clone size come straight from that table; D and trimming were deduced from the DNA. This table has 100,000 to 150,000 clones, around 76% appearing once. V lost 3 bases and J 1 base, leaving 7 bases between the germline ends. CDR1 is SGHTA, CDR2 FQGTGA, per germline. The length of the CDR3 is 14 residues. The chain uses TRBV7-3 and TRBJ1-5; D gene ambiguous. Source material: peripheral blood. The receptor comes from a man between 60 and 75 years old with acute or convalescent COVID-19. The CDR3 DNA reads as TGTGCCAGCAGCTTGACGGGGAGCAATCAGCCCCAGCATTTT. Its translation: CASSLTGSNQPQHF.